Reported below is one TCR beta chain. Its target is not known. The data stem from a study of CD8 T cells in Susac syndrome. Sequencing of TCR beta covered CD8+ and CD4+ T cells obtained from blood. Negative isolation yielded CD4+ and CD8+ T cells, and FACS enriched TEMRA cells. RNA, at about 0.5 to 1 ug, was reverse transcribed with random hexamers. Across 54 Vbeta and 13 Jbeta, TCR beta CDR3 was amplified with immunoSEQ multiplex PCR. TCRdb re-called the immunoSEQ multiplex PCR reads with MiXCR, one entry per CDR3 protein. The sample has approximately 300,000 distinct CDR3 sequences, over 75% seen once. General study findings and limits: The TCR sequencing and HLA analysis in the study involved a relatively small number of individuals, as the study acknowledged.

Germline loops: CDR1 SGHVS, CDR2 FQNEAQ. This CDR3 contains 16 residues. V dropped 5 bases and J dropped 3; count of bases not matched to a gene: 8. V and J are TRBV7-8 and TRBJ2-2; 8 bases are shared with TRBD1. This sequence was found in a human donor with multiple sclerosis. The sequencing sample was made of CD8+ T cells from PBMCs. The CDR3: CASSTRQGRYTGELFF. The CDR3 region has the DNA TGTGCCAGCAGCACCCGACAGGGGCGCTACACCGGGGAGCTGTTTTTT.